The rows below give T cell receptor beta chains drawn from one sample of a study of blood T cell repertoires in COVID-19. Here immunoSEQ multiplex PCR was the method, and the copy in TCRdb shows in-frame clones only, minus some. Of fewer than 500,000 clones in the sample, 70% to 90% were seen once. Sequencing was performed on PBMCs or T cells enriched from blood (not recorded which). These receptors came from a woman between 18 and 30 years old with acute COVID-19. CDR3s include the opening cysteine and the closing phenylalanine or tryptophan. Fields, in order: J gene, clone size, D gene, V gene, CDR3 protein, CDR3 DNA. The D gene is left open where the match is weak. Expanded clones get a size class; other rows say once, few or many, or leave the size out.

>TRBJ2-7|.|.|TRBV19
CASSHRYEQYF
TGTGCCAGTAGTCATAGATACGAGCAGTACTTC
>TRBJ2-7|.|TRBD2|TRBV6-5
CASSSLGLAVYEQYF
TGTGCCAGCAGTTCCCTCGGACTAGCGGTTTACGAGCAGTACTTC
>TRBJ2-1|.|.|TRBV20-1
CSAGINNEQFF
TGCAGTGCCGGGATAAACAATGAGCAGTTCTTC
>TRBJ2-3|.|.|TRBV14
CASSQTGVGTDTQYF
TGTGCCAGCAGCCAAACGGGGGTTGGCACAGATACGCAGTATTTT
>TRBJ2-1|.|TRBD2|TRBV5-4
CASSSPPSGSYNEQFF
TGTGCCAGCAGCTCCCCTCCTAGCGGATCCTACAATGAGCAGTTCTTC
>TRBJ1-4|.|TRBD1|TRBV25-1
CASSEVTGGGEKLFF
TGTGCCAGCAGTGAGGTCACAGGGGGCGGTGAAAAACTGTTTTTT
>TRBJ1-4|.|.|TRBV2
CASSDLSEKLFF
TGTGCCAGCAGTGATTTATCTGAAAAACTGTTTTTT
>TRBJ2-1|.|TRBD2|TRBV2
CASSDGLAGALSYNEQFF
TGTGCCAGCAGTGATGGACTAGCGGGGGCCCTCTCCTACAATGAGCAGTTCTTC
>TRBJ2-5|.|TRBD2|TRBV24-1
CATKSSGGTFQETQYF
TGTGCCACCAAAAGTAGCGGGGGGACTTTTCAAGAGACCCAGTACTTC
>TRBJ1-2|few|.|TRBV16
CASSRTVYYGYTF
TGTGCCAGCAGCCGGACAGTCTACTATGGCTACACCTTC
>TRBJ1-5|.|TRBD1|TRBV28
CASGTGTSNQPQHF
TGTGCCAGCGGGACAGGGACGAGCAATCAGCCCCAGCATTTT
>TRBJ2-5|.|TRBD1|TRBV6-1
CASSDPGGMETQYF
TGTGCCAGCAGTGACCCAGGGGGCATGGAGACCCAGTACTTC
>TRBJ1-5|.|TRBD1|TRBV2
CASKTGGGGLNQPQHF
TGTGCCAGCAAAACAGGGGGCGGCGGGCTAAATCAGCCCCAGCATTTT
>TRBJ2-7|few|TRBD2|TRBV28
CASSLSPAGTYEQYF
TGTGCCAGCAGTTTATCCCCAGCGGGAACCTACGAGCAGTACTTC
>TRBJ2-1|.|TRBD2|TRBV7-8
CASSSLAGGSYNEQFF
TGTGCCAGCAGCTCGCTAGCGGGAGGGTCTTACAATGAGCAGTTCTTC
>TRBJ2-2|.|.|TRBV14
CASSQQGIGELFF
TGTGCCAGCAGCCAGCAGGGAATCGGGGAGCTGTTTTTT
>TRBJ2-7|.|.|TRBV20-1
CSAGNNDEQYF
TGCAGTGCTGGCAATAACGACGAGCAGTACTTC
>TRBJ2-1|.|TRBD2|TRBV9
CASSVDGGSSYNEQFF
TGTGCCAGCAGCGTAGATGGCGGGAGTTCCTACAATGAGCAGTTCTTC
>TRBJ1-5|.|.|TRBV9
CASSVGQYSNQPQHF
TGTGCCAGCAGCGTAGGGCAGTATAGCAATCAGCCCCAGCATTTT
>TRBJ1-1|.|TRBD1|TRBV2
CASSTGGRYTEAFF
TGTGCCAGCAGTACAGGGGGCAGGTACACTGAAGCTTTCTTT
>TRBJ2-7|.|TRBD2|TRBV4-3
CASSQDQTSGPYEQYF
TGCGCCAGCAGCCAAGATCAGACTAGCGGACCTTACGAGCAGTACTTC
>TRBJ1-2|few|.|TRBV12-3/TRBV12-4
CASRGGSYGYTF
TGTGCCAGCAGAGGGGGTAGCTATGGCTACACCTTC
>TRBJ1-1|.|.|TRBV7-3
CASSLGANTEAFF
TGTGCCAGCAGCTTAGGAGCGAACACTGAAGCTTTCTTT
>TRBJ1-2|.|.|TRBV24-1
CATSESGGFGYTF
TGTGCCACCAGTGAATCGGGGGGCTTTGGCTACACCTTC
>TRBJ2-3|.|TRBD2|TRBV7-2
CASSSSPGLAGDTQYF
TGTGCCAGCAGCTCATCTCCTGGCCTAGCGGGAGATACGCAGTATTTT
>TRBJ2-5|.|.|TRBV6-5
CASNTGKETQYF
TGTGCCAGCAATACAGGGAAAGAGACCCAGTACTTC
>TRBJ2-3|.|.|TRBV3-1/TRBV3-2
CASSIHPKGRGTGMDTQYF
TGTGCCAGCAGCATACATCCCAAGGGTCGCGGGACGGGGATGGATACGCAGTATTTT
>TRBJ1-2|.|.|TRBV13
CASSLYRDYGYTF
TGTGCCAGCAGCTTATACAGGGACTATGGCTACACCTTC
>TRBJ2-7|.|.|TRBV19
CASSILSARSYEQYF
TGTGCCAGTAGTATTTTGTCCGCGAGGTCCTACGAGCAGTACTTC